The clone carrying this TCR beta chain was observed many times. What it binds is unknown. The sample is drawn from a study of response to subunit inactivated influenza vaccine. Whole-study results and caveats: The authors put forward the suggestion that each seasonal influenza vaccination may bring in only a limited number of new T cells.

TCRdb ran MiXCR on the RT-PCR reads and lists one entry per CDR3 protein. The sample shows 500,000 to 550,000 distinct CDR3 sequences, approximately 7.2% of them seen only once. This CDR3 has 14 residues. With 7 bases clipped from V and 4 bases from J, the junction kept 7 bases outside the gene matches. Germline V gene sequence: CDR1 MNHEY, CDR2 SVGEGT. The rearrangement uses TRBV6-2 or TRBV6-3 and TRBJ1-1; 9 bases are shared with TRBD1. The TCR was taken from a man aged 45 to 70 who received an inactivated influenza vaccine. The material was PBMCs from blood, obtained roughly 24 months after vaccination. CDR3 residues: CASIRTGVSTEAFF. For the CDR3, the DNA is TGTGCCAGCATCCGGACAGGGGTAAGCACTGAAGCTTTCTTT.